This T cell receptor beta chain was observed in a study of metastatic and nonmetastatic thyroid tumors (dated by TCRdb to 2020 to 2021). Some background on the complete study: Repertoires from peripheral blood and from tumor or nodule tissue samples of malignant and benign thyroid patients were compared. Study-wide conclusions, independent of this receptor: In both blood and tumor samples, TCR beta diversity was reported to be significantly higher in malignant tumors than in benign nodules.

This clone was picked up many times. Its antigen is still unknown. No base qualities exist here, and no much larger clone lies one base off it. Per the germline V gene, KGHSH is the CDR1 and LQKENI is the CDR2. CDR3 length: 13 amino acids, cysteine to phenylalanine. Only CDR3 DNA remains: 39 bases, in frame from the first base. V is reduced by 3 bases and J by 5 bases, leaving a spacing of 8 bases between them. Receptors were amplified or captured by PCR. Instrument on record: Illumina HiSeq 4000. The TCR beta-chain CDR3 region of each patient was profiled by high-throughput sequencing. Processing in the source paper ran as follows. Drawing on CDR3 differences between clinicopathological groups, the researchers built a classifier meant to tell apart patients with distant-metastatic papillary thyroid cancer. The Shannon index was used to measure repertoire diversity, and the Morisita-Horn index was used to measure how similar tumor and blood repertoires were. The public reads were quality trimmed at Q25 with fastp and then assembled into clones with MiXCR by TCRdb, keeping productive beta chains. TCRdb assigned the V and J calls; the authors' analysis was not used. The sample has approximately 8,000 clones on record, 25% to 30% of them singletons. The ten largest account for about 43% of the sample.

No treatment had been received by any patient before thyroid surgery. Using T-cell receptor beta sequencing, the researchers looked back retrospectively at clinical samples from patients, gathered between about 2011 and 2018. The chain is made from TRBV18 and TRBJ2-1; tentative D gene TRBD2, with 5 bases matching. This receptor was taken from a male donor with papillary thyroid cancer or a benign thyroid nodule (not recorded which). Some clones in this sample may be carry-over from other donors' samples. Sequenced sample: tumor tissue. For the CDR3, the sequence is CASSPDWDNEQFF. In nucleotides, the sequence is TGTGCCAGCTCACCGGACTGGGACAATGAGCAGTTCTTC.